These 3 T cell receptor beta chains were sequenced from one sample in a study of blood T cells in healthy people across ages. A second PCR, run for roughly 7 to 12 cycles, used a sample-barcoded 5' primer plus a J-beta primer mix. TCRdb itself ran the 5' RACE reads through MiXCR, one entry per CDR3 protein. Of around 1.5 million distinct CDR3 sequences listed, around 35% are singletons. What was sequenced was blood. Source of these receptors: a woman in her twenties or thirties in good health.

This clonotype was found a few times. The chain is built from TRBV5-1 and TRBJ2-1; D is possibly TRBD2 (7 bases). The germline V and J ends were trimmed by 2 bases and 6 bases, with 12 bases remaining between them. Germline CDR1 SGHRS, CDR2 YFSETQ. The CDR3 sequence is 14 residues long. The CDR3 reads CASSLPRGGNEQFF. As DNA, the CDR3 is TGCGCCAGCAGCTTACCTAGGGGGGGCAATGAGCAGTTCTTC. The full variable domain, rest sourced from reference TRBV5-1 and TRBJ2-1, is KAGVTQTPRYLIKTRGQQVTLSCSPISGHRSVSWYQQTPGQGLQFLFEYFSETQRNKGNFPGRFSGRQFSNSRSEMNVSTLELGDSALYLCASSLPRGGNEQFFGPGTRLTVL.

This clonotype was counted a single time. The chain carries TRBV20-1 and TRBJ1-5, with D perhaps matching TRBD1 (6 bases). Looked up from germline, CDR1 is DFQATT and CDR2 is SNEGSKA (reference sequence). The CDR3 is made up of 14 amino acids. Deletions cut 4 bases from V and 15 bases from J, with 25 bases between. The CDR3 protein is CSAKGSTSGTKRHF. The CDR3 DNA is TGCAGTGCTAAGGGGTCGACGAGCGGGACAAAGCGGCATTTT.

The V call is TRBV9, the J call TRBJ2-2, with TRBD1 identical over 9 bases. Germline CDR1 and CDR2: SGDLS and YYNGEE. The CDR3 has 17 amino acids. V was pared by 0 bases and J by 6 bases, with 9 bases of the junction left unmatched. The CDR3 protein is CASSVGLGTGFSGELFF. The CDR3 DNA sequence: TGTGCCAGCAGCGTAGGACTCGGGACAGGGTTTTCCGGGGAGCTGTTTTTT.